A selection of T cell receptor beta chains follows, all from one sample in a study of identifying expanded T cells in peripheral blood. Repertoires were generated with immunoSEQ multiplex PCR, while TCRdb's copy carries only in-frame clones and drops some. The table shows roughly 63,000 clones, with around four fifths occurring only once. The specimen was blood. These receptors were obtained from a person between 18 and 69 years old in good health. Each CDR3 is given without its conserved first and last residue. Clone size is given for some rows only: seen once, a few or many times, or a class if the clone is expanded.

TRBV7-9	NA	ASSTGPMANTEAF
TRBV9	NA	ASSVEGSGNTIY
TRBV9	NA	ASSSEGLAGRSDTQY
TRBV28	NA	ASSWDQETQY
TRBV9	NA	ASTPGNTGELF
TRBV18	NA	ASRLTITSYNEQF
TRBV6-1	NA	ASRARWELF
TRBV14	NA	ASSQYGADTQY
TRBV5-6	NA	ASSLALTNTI
TRBV6-5	NA	ASSYGARNNSPLH
TRBV30	NA	AWSVSPPGPIKSSGNTIY
TRBV18	few	ASSPFENQPQH
TRBV11-3	NA	ASSHQRDKDTQY
TRBV13	NA	ASITESDGYT
TRBV7-3	NA	ASSFAGRPGQPSGANVLT
TRBV21-1	few	ASSNGEAF
TRBV7-6	NA	ASSLGGGGAQNEQF
TRBV12-5	NA	ASGLRASSSYNSPLH
TRBV6-1	NA	ASRGLDGGYT
TRBV4-1	NA	ASSQVGTGGWTEQF
TRBV29-1	NA	SVDVTAATEAF
TRBV19	NA	ASSRTGANEKLF
TRBV7-8	once	ASSLGTAGNTIY
TRBV29-1	NA	SVETRVRDTQY
TRBV5-6	once	ASSFRGLAGVYGNEQF
TRBV11-1	NA	ASSLSGGPSEQF